The 7 T cell receptor beta chains below were found in one sample sequenced in a study of vaccination effects on CD4 cells after COVID-19. Profiled with immunoSEQ multiplex PCR; TCRdb holds only in-frame clones, not every one. This sample has under 25,000 clones, with around four fifths found just once. For these receptors, no antigen is known. After expansion with viral peptide pools in the ViraFEST assay, antigen-specific CD4+ T cells were sequenced. Once cultured for more than nine days, the cells underwent separation to obtain CD4+ T cells. The person was diagnosed with PCR-confirmed SARS-CoV-2 infection between March and December 2020. This material consisted of CD4+ T cells from PBMCs cultured with SARS-CoV-2 spike peptides, taken before COVID-19 vaccination. Receptors originate from a human donor who had a prior SARS-CoV-2 infection.

V usage is TRBV7-8 and J usage is TRBJ2-7; no reliable D call. Germline V CDR1 and CDR2: SGHVS, FQNEAQ. The CDR3 sequence is 16 residues long. V was pared by 4 bases and J by 0 bases, with 16 bases between. CDR3 sequence: CASSYRAGSLSYEQYF. As DNA, the CDR3 is TGTGCCAGCAGCTACCGAGCAGGCTCTCTCTCCTACGAGCAGTACTTC.

The genes are TRBV18 and TRBJ1-2; D possibly corresponds to TRBD1 (5 bases). Germline CDR1 reads KGHSH; CDR2 reads LQKENI. V gave up 2 bases and J gave up 2 bases, with 15 bases separating them. The CDR3 spans 16 residues. This chain's CDR3 is CASSPSPGLRNYGYTF. The CDR3 nucleotides read TGTGCCAGCTCACCATCCCCAGGGCTGCGAAACTATGGCTACACCTTC.

V gene TRBV18 combines with J gene TRBJ2-5, with a possible D match to TRBD2 (7 bases). Trimming left V 6 bases short and J 5 bases short, with 16 bases between. The CDR3 extends over 14 amino acids. Germline V gene lookup returns CDR1 KGHSH and CDR2 LQKENI. The CDR3 sequence is CASSTTGGRETQYF. The CDR3 coding sequence is TGTGCCAGCTCCACCACGGGGGGCCGGGAGACCCAGTACTTC.

J is TRBJ2-3 and V is TRBV6-2 or TRBV6-3, with 11 bases that match TRBD1. In germline, CDR1 is MNHEY, CDR2 SVGEGT. This CDR3 is 17 amino acids long. V lost 5 bases to trimming and J lost 0 bases; unmatched junction nucleotides: 7. CDR3 DNA: TGTGCCAGCAGTAACCTTGGGACAGGGGGTAGCACAGATACGCAGTATTTT. Protein: CASSNLGTGGSTDTQYF.

The chain joins TRBV2 to TRBJ1-2; D gene uncertain. CDR3 length: 14 amino acids. Trimming shortened V by 4 bases and J by 8 bases, and 17 bases separated the two germline ends. Per germline, CDR1 SNHLY and CDR2 FYNNEI. The CDR3 is CASSVASQGVGYTF. CDR3 nucleotide sequence: TGTGCCAGCAGTGTTGCCTCCCAAGGAGTGGGCTACACCTTC.

J is TRBJ2-1 and V is TRBV30, with D perhaps TRBD2 (6 bases). Per germline, CDR1 GTSNPN and CDR2 SVGIG (reference sequence). This CDR3 region has 15 residues. Deletions cut 5 bases from V and 0 bases from J, with 14 bases between. CDR3 DNA sequence: TGTGCCTGGGCCCGCGGGATGAGCTCCTACAATGAGCAGTTCTTC. Amino acids: CAWARGMSSYNEQFF.

The J gene is TRBJ1-1, the V gene TRBV2; no clear D. The CDR3 extends over 16 amino acids. V gave up 4 bases and J gave up 11 bases, with 26 bases separating them. Germline loops: CDR1 SNHLY, CDR2 FYNNEI. The CDR3 is CASSVTDFSSGGAAFF. The CDR3 region has the DNA TGTGCCAGCAGTGTAACGGATTTCAGCTCGGGCGGCGCCGCTTTCTTT.